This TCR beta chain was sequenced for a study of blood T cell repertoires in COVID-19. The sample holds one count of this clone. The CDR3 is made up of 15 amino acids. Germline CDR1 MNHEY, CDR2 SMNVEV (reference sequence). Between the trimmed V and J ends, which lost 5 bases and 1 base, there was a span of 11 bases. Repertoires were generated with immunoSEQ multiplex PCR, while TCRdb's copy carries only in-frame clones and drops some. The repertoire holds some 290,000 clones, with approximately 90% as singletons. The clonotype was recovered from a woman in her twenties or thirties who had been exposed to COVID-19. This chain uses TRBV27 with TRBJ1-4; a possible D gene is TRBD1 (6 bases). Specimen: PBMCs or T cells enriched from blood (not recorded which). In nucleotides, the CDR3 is TGTGCCAGCAGTCCCAGGGGTGGAACTAATGAAAAACTGTTTTTT. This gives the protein CASSPRGGTNEKLFF.